This passage covers 16 T cell receptor beta chains from one sample sequenced in a study of blood T cells in healthy people across ages. PCR was performed a second time for about 7 to 11 cycles using a sample-barcoded 5' primer and a J-beta primer mix. One entry per CDR3 protein results from TCRdb running MiXCR on the 5' RACE reads. The sample yields hundreds of thousands of distinct CDR3 sequences, approximately 25% seen once. These records were also assigned to another study, of T cells of mothers and their children.

The sequenced sample was blood. Receptors were obtained from a boy younger than 18 in good health.

The rearrangement links TRBV9 to TRBJ1-2; D remains unclear. CDR1 and CDR2 from the germline V gene are SGDLS and YYNGEE. The CDR3 runs to 16 residues. The V gene lost 3 bases and the J gene lost 5 bases, with 20 bases spanning the gap. The CDR3 loop reads CASSGSLGEGRYGYTF. The CDR3 DNA is TGTGCCAGCAGCGGTTCCCTTGGAGAGGGAAGGTATGGCTACACCTTC.

This chain links TRBV20-1 with TRBJ2-7; D gene unclear. Looked up from germline, CDR1 is DFQATT and CDR2 is SNEGSKA (reference sequence). Trimming took 8 bases from V and 6 from J, leaving 20 bases between them. The CDR3 runs 13 residues. The CDR3: CSTIRPWEIEQYF. DNA of the CDR3: TGCAGTACAATCCGGCCATGGGAAATCGAGCAGTACTTC.

This clonotype was detected a few times. This chain links TRBV11-2 with TRBJ2-2; 7 nucleotides line up with TRBD1. V dropped 5 bases and J dropped 6; count of bases not matched to a gene: 6. The CDR3 has 14 residues. Per germline, CDR1 SGHAT and CDR2 FQNNGV. The CDR3 reads CASSRLRGPGELFF. CDR3 coding DNA: TGTGCCAGCAGCCGATTAAGGGGGCCCGGGGAGCTGTTTTTT.

On this clonotype itself: Germline is not matched at one junction end, which may reflect a read error. The chain joins TRBV4-2 to TRBJ2-5; D possibly matches TRBD1 or TRBD2 (6 bases each). Looked up from germline, CDR1 is LGHNA and CDR2 is YNFKEQ. There are 18 residues in the CDR3. For the CDR3, the DNA is TGTGCTAGCAGCCAAGGGGGGCCGGGGGAGAGAAACCAAGAGACCCAGTACTTC. Its protein product is CASSQGGPGERNQETQYF.

The chain has TRBV5-1 and TRBJ2-4; 14 bases map to TRBD2. Per germline, CDR1 SGHRS and CDR2 YFSETQ. The CDR3 runs to 18 residues. The V segment lost 4 bases and the J segment 0 bases; nucleotides outside the gene matches: 6. Here the CDR3 reads CASSLGLAGALAKNIQYF. In DNA form, the CDR3 reads TGCGCCAGCAGCCTGGGACTAGCGGGGGCGCTAGCCAAAAACATTCAGTACTTC. Full variable domain (remainder filled in from reference TRBV5-1 and TRBJ2-4): KAGVTQTPRYLIKTRGQQVTLSCSPISGHRSVSWYQQTPGQGLQFLFEYFSETQRNKGNFPGRFSGRQFSNSRSEMNVSTLELGDSALYLCASSLGLAGALAKNIQYFGAGTRLSVL.

The CDR3 region is CASSDYRGDHGYTF. The CDR3 DNA is TGTGCCAGCAGCGATTACAGGGGAGACCATGGCTACACCTTC. The chain couples TRBV7-2 to TRBJ1-2; 7 nucleotides match TRBD1. This CDR3 has 14 residues. The V gene end was trimmed by 5 bases and the J gene end by 6 bases; junction bases not matched to a gene: 9. Germline CDR1 is SGHTA and CDR2 is FQGNSA.

The chain couples TRBV21-1 to TRBJ1-3; the DNA was not compared with TRBD1, the D call given in the table. TRBV21-1 is assigned pseudogene status. CDR3 length: 17 residues. CDR3 in DNA: TGTGCCAGCACCAGCCCTAACAGGGAGACGTCTGGAAACACCATATATTTT. It is translated as CASTSPNRETSGNTIYF.

In this sample, this clonotype turned up a few times. The chain couples TRBV20-1 to TRBJ1-5; the D is unclear. This CDR3 comprises 13 residues. V shed 1 base and J shed 3 bases, with 7 bases lying between them. The germline V gene encodes CDR1 DFQATT and CDR2 SNEGSKA (reference sequence). The DNA for the CDR3 is TGCAGTGCTAGAGGAGGGAACAATCAGCCCCAGCATTTT. This encodes CSARGGNNQPQHF.

V gene TRBV29-1 combines with J gene TRBJ2-7; D is perhaps TRBD1 (6 bases). This CDR3 comprises 13 residues. From germline, CDR1 is SQVTM and CDR2 ANQGSEA. V shed 4 bases and J shed 3 bases, with 13 bases lying between them. The CDR3 DNA follows: TGCAGCGTTGTAGGGACACTAAACTACGAGCAGTACTTC. Its protein is CSVVGTLNYEQYF.

V gene TRBV20-1 combines with J gene TRBJ2-1; 7 bases are a match to TRBD2. Per germline, CDR1 DFQATT and CDR2 SNEGSKA (reference sequence). After removal of 3 bases from V and 4 bases from J, the junction contained 15 bases not matched to a gene. The CDR3 length is 17 residues. DNA for the CDR3: TGCAGTGCTAGGGAGCTTGAGCGGGGTCGGGGATACAATGAGCAGTTCTTC. Protein product: CSARELERGRGYNEQFF.

This clonotype was seen a handful of times. The rearrangement uses TRBV7-2 and TRBJ2-3; D remains ambiguous. The CDR3 runs to 16 residues. Trimming cost V 1 base and J 0 bases, with 11 bases left between them. Germline-derived CDR1 and CDR2 are SGHTA and FQGNSA. The CDR3 bases are TGTGCCAGCAGCTTAGTCGAGCTTTCTAGCACAGATACGCAGTATTTT. Translating gives CASSLVELSSTDTQYF.

This clonotype was counted ten times or more. This chain's CDR3 is CASSLQVTDTQYF. The CDR3 DNA sequence: TGTGCCAGCAGCCTACAGGTCACAGATACGCAGTATTTT. The chain combines TRBV7-2 with TRBJ2-3, with D perhaps TRBD1 (5 bases). V dropped 5 bases and J dropped 2 bases, with 8 bases sitting between them. Germline loops: CDR1 SGHTA, CDR2 FQGNSA. The CDR3 has 13 amino acids.

The chain carries TRBV2 and TRBJ2-2; D ambiguous. The CDR3 covers 12 residues. Per the germline V gene, CDR1 is SNHLY and CDR2 is FYNNEI. Trimming removed 6 bases from V and 6 bases from J, with 8 bases in between. In DNA, the CDR3 is TGTGCCAGCAGATATACGTCCGGGGAGCTGTTTTTT. It translates to CASRYTSGELFF. Full variable domain (rest looked up from reference TRBV2 and TRBJ2-2): EPEVTQTPSHQVTQMGQEVILRCVPISNHLYFYWYRQILGQKVEFLVSFYNNEISEKSEIFDDQFSVERPDGSNFTLKIRSTKLEDSAMYFCASRYTSGELFFGEGSRLTVL.

This clonotype was counted only a few times. The V gene is TRBV2, the J gene TRBJ2-5; 7 nucleotides line up with TRBD1. The J call could be wrong; TRBJ2-7 is a better fit for the DNA end. The V gene's germline CDR1 is SNHLY and CDR2 FYNNEI. The CDR3 length is 14 residues. CDR3: CASSNRQGSYEQYF. The CDR3 DNA reads as TGTGCCAGCAGTAATCGACAGGGTTCCTACGAGCAGTACTTC.

The gene calls are TRBV6-4 and TRBJ2-1, with D unresolved. The CDR3 extends over 11 amino acids. The germline V gene encodes CDR1 MRHNA and CDR2 SNTAGT. V dropped 2 bases and J dropped 10 bases, with 6 bases sitting between them. The CDR3 nucleotides are TGTGCCAGCAGTGACACCAGGGAGCAGTTCTTC. Amino acids: CASSDTREQFF.

The rearrangement links TRBV6-5 to TRBJ1-5, with TRBD1 matching 7 bases. V lost 10 bases to trimming and J lost 0 bases; unmatched junction nucleotides: 9. The CDR3 loop spans 15 amino acids. Looked up from germline, CDR1 is MNHEY and CDR2 is SVGAGI. CDR3 sequence: CATRQGPYSNQPQHF. Here the CDR3 DNA reads TGTGCCACACGACAGGGACCTTATAGCAATCAGCCCCAGCATTTT.